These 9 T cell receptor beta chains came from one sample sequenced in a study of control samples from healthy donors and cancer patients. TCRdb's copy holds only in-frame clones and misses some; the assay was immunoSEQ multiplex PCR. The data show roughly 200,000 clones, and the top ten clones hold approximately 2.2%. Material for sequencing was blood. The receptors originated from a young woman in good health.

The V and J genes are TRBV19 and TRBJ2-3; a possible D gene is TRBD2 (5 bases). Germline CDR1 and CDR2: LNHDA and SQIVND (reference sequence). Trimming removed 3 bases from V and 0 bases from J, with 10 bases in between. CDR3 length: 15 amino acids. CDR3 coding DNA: TGTGCCAGTAGTATTGACCGGACTAGCACAGATACGCAGTATTTT. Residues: CASSIDRTSTDTQYF.

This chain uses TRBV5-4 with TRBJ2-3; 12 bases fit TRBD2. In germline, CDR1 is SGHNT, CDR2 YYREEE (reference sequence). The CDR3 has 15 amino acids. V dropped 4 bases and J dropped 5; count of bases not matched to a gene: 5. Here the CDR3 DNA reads TGTGCCAGCAGCACGAAACTAGCGGGGGGAGATACGCAGTATTTT. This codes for CASSTKLAGGDTQYF.

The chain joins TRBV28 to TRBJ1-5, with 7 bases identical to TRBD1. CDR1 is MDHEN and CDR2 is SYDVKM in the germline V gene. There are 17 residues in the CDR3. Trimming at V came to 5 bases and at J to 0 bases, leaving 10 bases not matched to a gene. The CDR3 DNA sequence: TGTGCCAGCAGTCGACAGGGCCGGGGCTATAGCAATCAGCCCCAGCATTTT. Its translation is CASSRQGRGYSNQPQHF.

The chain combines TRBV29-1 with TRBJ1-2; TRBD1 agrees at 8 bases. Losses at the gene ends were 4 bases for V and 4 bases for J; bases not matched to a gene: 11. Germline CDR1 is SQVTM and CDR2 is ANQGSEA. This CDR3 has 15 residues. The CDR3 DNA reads TGCAGCGTTGTAAAAGGGACAGGAGGCGTCTATGGCTACACCTTC. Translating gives CSVVKGTGGVYGYTF.

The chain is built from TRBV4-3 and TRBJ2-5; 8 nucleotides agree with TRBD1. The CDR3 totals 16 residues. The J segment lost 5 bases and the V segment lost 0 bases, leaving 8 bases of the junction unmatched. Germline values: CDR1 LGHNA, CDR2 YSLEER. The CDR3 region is CASSQDRGQGTETQYF. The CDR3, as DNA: TGCGCCAGCAGCCAAGATCGAGGACAGGGTACCGAGACCCAGTACTTC.

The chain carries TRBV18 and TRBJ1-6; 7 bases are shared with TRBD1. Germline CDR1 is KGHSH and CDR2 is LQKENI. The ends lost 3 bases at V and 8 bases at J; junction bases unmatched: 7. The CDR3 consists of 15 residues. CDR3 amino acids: CASSPQGGDDSPLHF. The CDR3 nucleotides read TGTGCCAGCTCACCTCAGGGGGGGGACGATTCACCCCTCCACTTT.

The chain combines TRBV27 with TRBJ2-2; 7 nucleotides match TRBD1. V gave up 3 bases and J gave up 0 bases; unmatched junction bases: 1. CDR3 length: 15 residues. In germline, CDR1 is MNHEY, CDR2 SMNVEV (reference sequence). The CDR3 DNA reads TGTGCCAGCAGTTTGGGGACAGCGAACACCGGGGAGCTGTTTTTT. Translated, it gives CASSLGTANTGELFF.

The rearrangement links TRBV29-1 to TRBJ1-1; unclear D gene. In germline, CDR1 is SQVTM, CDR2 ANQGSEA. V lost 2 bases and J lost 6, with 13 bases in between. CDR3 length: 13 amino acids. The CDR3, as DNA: TGCAGCGTTGAAAGGCAGACTAACCCTGAAGCTTTCTTT. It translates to CSVERQTNPEAFF.

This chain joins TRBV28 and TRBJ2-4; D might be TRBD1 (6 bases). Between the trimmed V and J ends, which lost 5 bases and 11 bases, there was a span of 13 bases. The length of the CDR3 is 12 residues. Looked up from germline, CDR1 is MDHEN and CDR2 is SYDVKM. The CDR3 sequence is CASSTGQWLQYF. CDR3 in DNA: TGTGCCAGCAGTACCGGACAGTGGCTTCAGTACTTC. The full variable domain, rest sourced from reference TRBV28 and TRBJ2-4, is DVKVTQSSRYLVKRTGEKVFLECVQDMDHENMFWYRQDPGLGLRLIYFSYDVKMKEKGDIPEGYSVSREKKERFSLILESASTNQTSMYLCASSTGQWLQYFGAGTRLSVL.